This entry lists 32 T cell receptor beta chains sequenced from one sample in a study of shared clonotypes between healthy human individuals. The assay was immunoSEQ multiplex PCR, and TCRdb's table has in-frame clones only and misses some. Of roughly 640,000 clones in the sample, roughly 70% are singletons; the top ten hold under 2%. Input material: memory CD4+ T cells sorted from blood. As for subset: CD45RA-negative fraction. These receptors all come from a woman in her twenties or thirties in good health.

V and J are TRBV27 and TRBJ1-1; a weak D match, TRBD1 (5 bases). Germline V gene data show CDR1 as MNHEY and CDR2 as SMNVEV (reference sequence). This CDR3 is 16 amino acids long. V was shortened by 0 bases and J by 1 base, with 12 bases between the two germline ends. The CDR3 nucleotides are TGTGCCAGCAGTTTATCGTTGTCCAGGGCGAACACTGAAGCTTTCTTT. Its translation is CASSLSLSRANTEAFF.

CDR3 sequence (DNA): TGTGCCAGCAGTCCCCAAGCGGGTGTTGCTGGAAACACCATATATTTT. It codes for CASSPQAGVAGNTIYF. The V and J genes are TRBV27 and TRBJ1-3; D unclear. Germline lookup yields CDR1 MNHEY and CDR2 SMNVEV (reference sequence). Trimming removed 5 bases from V and 2 bases from J, with 16 bases in between. The CDR3 has 16 residues.

The chain employs TRBV19 and TRBJ1-2, with D perhaps TRBD1 (6 bases). The CDR3 totals 14 residues. From germline, CDR1 is LNHDA and CDR2 SQIVND (reference sequence). V was cut by 1 base and J by 4 bases, with 10 bases left in between. CDR3 sequence: CASSIARDTYGYTF. The CDR3 coding sequence is TGTGCCAGTAGTATAGCTCGGGACACCTATGGCTACACCTTC.

This chain joins TRBV7-2 and TRBJ2-7; 7 nucleotides align to TRBD1. From germline, CDR1 is SGHTA and CDR2 FQGNSA. This CDR3 contains 13 residues. Trimming at V came to 4 bases and at J to 8 bases, leaving 8 bases not matched to a gene. The CDR3 loop reads CASSYSRDSQQYF. CDR3 nucleotides: TGTGCCAGCAGCTACAGCCGGGACAGTCAGCAGTACTTC.

V is TRBV5-6 and J is TRBJ2-7; 9 nucleotides agree with TRBD2. Germline CDR1 and CDR2: SGHDT and YYEEEE. There are 15 residues in the CDR3. Losses at the gene ends were 3 bases for V and 3 bases for J; bases not matched to a gene: 7. The DNA of the CDR3 is TGTGCCAGCAGCTGGGCGGGGACTAGCAGCTACGAGCAGTACTTC. Its translation is CASSWAGTSSYEQYF.

The J gene is TRBJ2-2, the V gene TRBV7-9; a weak D match, TRBD1 (5 bases). The V and J ends lost 7 bases and 5 bases respectively, with 14 bases between them. CDR1 and CDR2 (germline): SEHNR, FQNEAQ (reference sequence). CDR3 length: 14 amino acids. CDR3 coding DNA: TGTGCCAGCAACATAGGGGCTGATACCGGGGAGCTGTTTTTT. Protein: CASNIGADTGELFF. Full variable domain (rest looked up from reference TRBV7-9 and TRBJ2-2): DTGVSQNPRHKITKRGQNVTFRCDPISEHNRLYWYRQTLGQGPEFLTYFQNEAQLEKSRLLSDRFSAERPKGSFSTLEIQRTEQGDSAMYLCASNIGADTGELFFGEGSRLTVL.

The chain carries TRBV5-6 and TRBJ2-7; unclear D gene. Germline CDR1 is SGHDT and CDR2 is YYEEEE. Trimming shortened V by 3 bases and J by 6 bases, and 7 bases separated the two germline ends. This CDR3 is 11 amino acids long. The CDR3, as DNA: TGTGCCAGCAGCTCGACCTTCGAGCAGTACTTC. Amino acids: CASSSTFEQYF.

The chain uses TRBV13 and TRBJ1-1; no definite D call. CDR1 and CDR2 (germline): PRHDT, FYEKMQ (reference sequence). The CDR3 has 12 residues. Deletions cut 0 bases from V and 10 bases from J, with 9 bases between. CDR3 nucleotides: TGTGCCAGCAGCTTAGGGCAGCCACGAGCTTTCTTT. Translation gives CASSLGQPRAFF.

The V call is TRBV7-9, the J call TRBJ1-4, with TRBD1 as a possible D gene (6 bases). Trimming removed 5 bases from V and 0 bases from J, with 13 bases in between. Germline CDR1 and CDR2: SEHNR and FQNEAQ (reference sequence). This CDR3 is 16 amino acids long. CDR3 region: CASSPNRVATNEKLFF. CDR3 nucleotides: TGTGCCAGCAGCCCCAACAGGGTAGCAACTAATGAAAAACTGTTTTTT.

This CDR3 reads CASHIQSRGYTF. The DNA for the CDR3 is TGTGCCAGCCACATACAGTCCCGGGGCTACACCTTC. The V gene is TRBV28, the J gene TRBJ1-2; D gene ambiguous. The CDR3 totals 12 residues. V lost 8 bases to trimming and J lost 8 bases, with 15 bases between them. CDR1 and CDR2 (germline): MDHEN, SYDVKM.

This chain joins TRBV14 and TRBJ2-5; D remains ambiguous. The V gene's germline CDR1 is SGHDN and CDR2 FVKESK. V dropped 1 base and J dropped 1 base, with 7 bases sitting between them. CDR3 size: 14 residues. The CDR3 DNA sequence: TGTGCCAGCAGCCAAGGGAGACCCCAAGAGACCCAGTACTTC. The encoded protein is CASSQGRPQETQYF.

The chain uses TRBV19 and TRBJ2-7, with 7 nucleotides matching TRBD2. The CDR3 totals 14 residues. Germline V gene sequence: CDR1 LNHDA, CDR2 SQIVND (reference sequence). With 7 bases clipped from V and 1 base from J, the junction kept 7 bases outside the gene matches. The CDR3 sequence: CASTLAAGSYEQYF. In nucleotides, the CDR3 is TGTGCCAGTACCCTAGCGGCAGGATCCTACGAGCAGTACTTC. The full variable domain, completed using reference TRBV19 and TRBJ2-7, is DGGITQSPKYLFRKEGQNVTLSCEQNLNHDAMYWYRQDPGQGLRLIYYSQIVNDFQKGDIAEGYSVSREKKESFPLTVTSAQKNPTAFYLCASTLAAGSYEQYFGPGTRLTVT.

V gene TRBV28 combines with J gene TRBJ2-6, with a possible D match to TRBD2 (6 bases). Trimming took 5 bases from V and 4 from J, leaving 12 bases between them. This CDR3 spans 15 amino acids. Germline values: CDR1 MDHEN, CDR2 SYDVKM. The CDR3 DNA follows: TGTGCCAGCAGTAGAGGGGAGGCCGGGGCCAACGTCCTGACTTTC. Translated: CASSRGEAGANVLTF. Supplemented by reference TRBV28 and TRBJ2-6, the full variable domain reads DVKVTQSSRYLVKRTGEKVFLECVQDMDHENMFWYRQDPGLGLRLIYFSYDVKMKEKGDIPEGYSVSREKKERFSLILESASTNQTSMYLCASSRGEAGANVLTFGAGSRLTVL.

This clone was counted between two and nine times. This rearrangement joins TRBV2 to TRBJ1-3; D gene uncertain. Germline lookup yields CDR1 SNHLY and CDR2 FYNNEI. The CDR3 sequence is 14 residues long. V gave up 3 bases and J gave up 0 bases, with 6 bases separating them. The CDR3 region has the DNA TGTGCCAGCAGTGATTTACGCTCTGGAAACACCATATATTTT. This codes for CASSDLRSGNTIYF.

This chain uses TRBV6-5 with TRBJ2-1, with a possible D match to TRBD2 (6 bases). Trimming removed 6 bases at V and 11 bases at J, with 20 bases between. The V gene's germline CDR1 is MNHEY and CDR2 SVGAGI. This CDR3 is 14 amino acids long. The CDR3 sequence: CASRGTGLGEKQFF. The CDR3 DNA reads as TGTGCCAGCAGAGGAACGGGACTTGGGGAAAAGCAGTTCTTC.

The chain joins TRBV9 to TRBJ2-3; 11 nucleotides align to TRBD2. J lost 6 bases, V lost 0 bases, and 6 bases had no gene match. The CDR3 is 16 residues long. Per the germline V gene, CDR1 is SGDLS and CDR2 is YYNGEE. The CDR3 sequence: CASSVGLAGGEDTQYF. The CDR3 bases are TGTGCCAGCAGCGTAGGCCTAGCGGGAGGAGAGGATACGCAGTATTTT.

This rearrangement joins TRBV30 to TRBJ2-7; 13 positions agree with TRBD2. V was pared by 0 bases and J by 7 bases, with 6 bases of the junction left unmatched. The germline V gene has CDR1 GTSNPN and CDR2 SVGIG (reference sequence). The CDR3 contains 15 residues. CDR3 nucleotides: TGTGCCTGGAGTGTCCAGACTAGCGGGAGGTTTGAGCAGTACTTC. Translating gives CAWSVQTSGRFEQYF.

V and J are TRBV2 and TRBJ1-1; tentatively, D is TRBD1 (6 bases). This CDR3 has 14 amino acids. The V end lost 6 bases, the J end lost 3 bases, and 14 bases lay between the germline ends. The germline CDR1 and CDR2 sequences are SNHLY and FYNNEI. In DNA form, the CDR3 reads TGTGCCAGCAGCGACGTACAGGGCTACACTGAAGCTTTCTTT. Protein product: CASSDVQGYTEAFF. The full variable domain, with the rest looked up from reference TRBV2 and TRBJ1-1, is EPEVTQTPSHQVTQMGQEVILRCVPISNHLYFYWYRQILGQKVEFLVSFYNNEISEKSEIFDDQFSVERPDGSNFTLKIRSTKLEDSAMYFCASSDVQGYTEAFFGQGTRLTVV.

V gene TRBV11-2 combines with J gene TRBJ2-1; no clear D. Germline CDR1 and CDR2: SGHAT and FQNNGV. Trimming removed 0 bases at V and 9 bases at J, with 9 bases between. This CDR3 contains 13 residues. CDR3 sequence (DNA): TGTGCCAGCAGCTTAGATCGAAGAGGTGAGCAGTTCTTC. Translated: CASSLDRRGEQFF.

This rearrangement joins TRBV27 to TRBJ1-2; 8 bases map to TRBD1. Trimming took 6 bases from V and 2 from J; bases not matched to a gene: 5. Per germline, CDR1 MNHEY and CDR2 SMNVEV (reference sequence). CDR3 length equals 14 residues. Written as DNA, the CDR3 is TGTGCCAGCAGAGACAGGGGAGCAAACTATGGCTACACCTTC. As protein: CASRDRGANYGYTF.

The chain combines TRBV6-5 with TRBJ1-1; D is unresolved. This CDR3 has 15 residues. The V and J ends lost 2 bases and 3 bases respectively, with 13 bases between them. The V gene's germline CDR1 is MNHEY and CDR2 SVGAGI. CDR3 sequence reads: CASSYELTDYTEAFF. In DNA, the CDR3 is TGTGCCAGCAGTTACGAACTTACGGATTACACTGAAGCTTTCTTT.

The chain is built from TRBV28 and TRBJ1-1; D gene unclear. Per the germline V gene, CDR1 is MDHEN and CDR2 is SYDVKM. The CDR3 runs 15 residues. Trimming took off 3 bases at V and 0 bases at J, with 11 bases between the two ends. This CDR3 reads CASSFFGRMNTEAFF. The CDR3 nucleotides are TGTGCCAGCAGTTTTTTCGGCAGAATGAACACTGAAGCTTTCTTT.

The chain uses TRBV23-1 and TRBJ2-3; 14 nucleotides match TRBD2. TRBV23-1 is filed as an ORF, its function uncertain. The CDR3 contains 19 residues. V dropped 3 bases and J dropped 4; count of bases not matched to a gene: 12. Here the CDR3 DNA reads TGCGCCAGCAGTCATTGGACTAGCGGGAGGACTCCCGCTTCAGATACGCAGTATTTT. Amino acids: CASSHWTSGRTPASDTQYF.

There are a few counts of this clone. V gene TRBV5-8 combines with J gene TRBJ2-7; 7 bases align to TRBD2. After removal of 0 bases from V and 2 bases from J, the junction contained 2 bases not matched to a gene. Germline lookup yields CDR1 SGHTS and CDR2 YDEGEE. The CDR3 totals 14 residues. The CDR3 DNA reads TGTGCCAGCAGCTTGGGGGCGGGGGCCTACGAGCAGTACTTC. Encoded protein: CASSLGAGAYEQYF.

The chain couples TRBV19 to TRBJ2-1; TRBD2 agrees at 10 bases. The CDR3 runs 15 residues. Losses at the gene ends were 4 bases for V and 8 bases for J; bases not matched to a gene: 8. Germline V gene lookup returns CDR1 LNHDA and CDR2 SQIVND (reference sequence). CDR3 in DNA: TGTGCCAGTAGTACAACTAGCGGGAAGGTACATGAGCAGTTCTTC. This sequence encodes CASSTTSGKVHEQFF.

CDR3 bases: TGTGCCAGCAGCCGCTGGGAGGGCAGTCCCGCCGGCGGGGCCTACGAGCAGTACTTC. It yields the protein CASSRWEGSPAGGAYEQYF. The chain couples TRBV4-2 to TRBJ2-7, with TRBD2 matching 7 bases. Germline CDR1 LGHNA, CDR2 YNFKEQ. The V and J ends lost 4 bases and 2 bases, in that order; junction bases with no gene match: 20. The CDR3 has 19 amino acids.

This clone was detected once. The chain recombines TRBV6-1 with TRBJ1-2; D possibly corresponds to TRBD1 (6 bases). Germline assignment: CDR1 MNHNS and CDR2 SASEGT. V was pared by 8 bases and J by 5 bases, with 15 bases between. The CDR3 is 13 amino acids. The chain's CDR3 is CASEPGARYGYTF. In DNA form, the CDR3 reads TGTGCCAGCGAACCGGGGGCACGATATGGCTACACCTTC.

The chain joins TRBV11-2 to TRBJ1-6; no reliable D call. Trimming pared 1 base from V and 10 bases from J, leaving 11 bases between. CDR3 length: 14 residues. Germline loops: CDR1 SGHAT, CDR2 FQNNGV. The CDR3 reads CASSLAGFASPLHF. The CDR3 region has the DNA TGTGCCAGCAGCTTAGCCGGGTTCGCGTCACCCCTCCACTTT.

The CDR3 coding sequence is TGTGCCAGTAGCCAGGGCCAAGCCAGGACCAATGAGCAGTTCTTC. This gives the protein CASSQGQARTNEQFF. The chain carries TRBV19 and TRBJ2-1; possibly TRBD1 for D (5 bases). CDR1 is LNHDA and CDR2 is SQIVND in the germline V gene (reference sequence). V dropped 6 bases and J dropped 6 bases, with 18 bases sitting between them. The CDR3 is 15 residues long. Supplemented by reference TRBV19 and TRBJ2-1, the full variable domain reads DGGITQSPKYLFRKEGQNVTLSCEQNLNHDAMYWYRQDPGQGLRLIYYSQIVNDFQKGDIAEGYSVSREKKESFPLTVTSAQKNPTAFYLCASSQGQARTNEQFFGPGTRLTVL.

The rearrangement uses TRBV29-1 and TRBJ2-3, with D possibly TRBD2 on 6 matching bases. This CDR3 spans 11 amino acids. Trimming cost V 4 bases and J 11 bases, with 13 bases left between them. CDR1 and CDR2 from the germline V gene are SQVTM and ANQGSEA. This CDR3 is CSVVAGPEQYF. The CDR3 DNA reads TGCAGCGTTGTTGCGGGGCCAGAGCAGTATTTT.

The chain couples TRBV7-2 to TRBJ2-2; the D is unclear. Trimming removed 4 bases at V and 6 bases at J, with 15 bases between. The CDR3 sequence is 15 residues long. The germline gives CDR1 SGHTA, CDR2 FQGNSA. The CDR3 is CASSYRFGRSGELFF. The CDR3 DNA reads TGTGCCAGCAGCTACCGGTTTGGGCGGTCCGGGGAGCTGTTTTTT.

Here the CDR3 DNA reads TGTGCCAGCAGTTACGTGACAAGCTCTGGAAACACCATATATTTT. As protein: CASSYVTSSGNTIYF. The rearrangement joins TRBV6-6 to TRBJ1-3; D is ambiguous. The CDR3 covers 15 residues. Germline V gene sequence: CDR1 MNHNY, CDR2 SVGAGI (reference sequence). Between the trimmed V and J ends, which lost 2 bases and 0 bases, there was a span of 8 bases.